Each of the 5 T cell receptor beta chains below was sequenced from the same sample in a study of blood T cell repertoires in COVID-19. Profiling relied on immunoSEQ multiplex PCR, and the TCRdb table lists in-frame clones only, not all of them. The sample holds roughly 140,000 clones; around 85% are singletons and the top ten take roughly 3%. The sequencing input was peripheral blood. These receptors all stem from a man aged 65 to 85 with acute or convalescent COVID-19.

V gene TRBV7-2 combines with J gene TRBJ2-5; D gene unclear. Trimming removed 3 bases from V and 3 bases from J, with 8 bases in between. The CDR3 spans 13 residues. The germline V gene encodes CDR1 SGHTA and CDR2 FQGNSA. The CDR3: CASSFNSKETQYF. Written as DNA, the CDR3 is TGTGCCAGCAGCTTCAACAGTAAAGAGACCCAGTACTTC.

V usage is TRBV3-1 (or the pseudogene TRBV3-2) and J usage is TRBJ1-2; 7 positions match TRBD1. The CDR3 covers 13 residues. Germline V gene data show CDR1 as LGHDT and CDR2 as YNNKEL (reference sequence). Trimming took 6 bases from V and 4 from J; bases not matched to a gene: 5. The CDR3 region is CASSPTGFYGYTF. The CDR3 DNA is TGTGCCAGCAGTCCGACAGGGTTCTATGGCTACACCTTC.

The rearrangement uses TRBV20-1 and TRBJ1-1; D call uncertain. The CDR3 is 10 residues long. V was clipped by 3 bases and J by 4 bases, with 3 bases between them. The germline gives CDR1 DFQATT, CDR2 SNEGSKA (reference sequence). DNA of the CDR3: TGCAGTGCTAGCTTCACTGAAGCTTTCTTT. The encoded protein is CSASFTEAFF.

The gene calls are TRBV6-5 and TRBJ1-5, with TRBD1 matching 12 bases. Trimming at V came to 6 bases and at J to 4 bases, leaving 4 bases not matched to a gene. Germline V gene data show CDR1 as MNHEY and CDR2 as SVGAGI. The CDR3 totals 15 residues. The CDR3 protein is CASSRDRGPNQPQHF. CDR3 sequence (DNA): TGTGCCAGCAGCCGGGACAGGGGGCCAAATCAGCCCCAGCATTTT.

V usage is TRBV30 and J usage is TRBJ1-2; 11 nucleotides match TRBD1. This CDR3 comprises 16 residues. Germline values: CDR1 GTSNPN, CDR2 SVGIG (reference sequence). Trimming removed 0 bases from V and 3 bases from J; junction bases left unmatched: 6. CDR3: CAWSVLRTGGDYGYTF. DNA of the CDR3: TGTGCCTGGAGTGTACTCAGGACAGGGGGCGACTATGGCTACACCTTC. Based on the CDR3 plus reference TRBV30 and TRBJ1-2, the full variable domain is SQTIHQWPATLVQPVGSPLSLECTVEGTSNPNLYWYRQAAGRGLQLLFYSVGIGQISSEVPQNLSASRPQDRQFILSSKKLLLSDSGFYLCAWSVLRTGGDYGYTFGSGTRLTVV.